This T cell receptor beta chain is drawn from a study of blood T cell repertoires in COVID-19. Background on the study: The cDNA or gDNA used as material had been derived from T cells, B-cell-depleted T cells, or PBMCs.

As handled by the study authors: Reference gene primer amplification gave nucleated cell count estimates. Method: immunoSEQ multiplex PCR; TCRdb's copy keeps in-frame clones and lacks some. The DNA was the basis for D and trimming; V, J and clone size are from that table. The top ten hold 4.5% to 5.5% of the sample, which has 150,000 to 200,000 clones, over 85% seen once. This CDR3 is 14 amino acids long. Germline V lookup: CDR1 MDHEN, CDR2 SYDVKM. J lost 8 bases, V lost 5 bases, and 9 bases had no gene match. This receptor was obtained from a woman in her 50s with acute or convalescent COVID-19. The chain is built from TRBV28 and TRBJ1-2; 9 bases map to TRBD1. Material: peripheral blood. In DNA, the CDR3 is TGTGCCAGCAGTAAGGGACAGGGAAGGGGAGGCTACACCTTC. Its protein is CASSKGQGRGGYTF.